The source of this TCR beta chain is a study of T-cell reconstitution after alpha-beta-depleted transplantation in children. Preparation of the TCRbeta library was carried out with unique molecular identifiers. TCRdb called the PCR reads again in MiXCR, with one record for every CDR3 protein. This repertoire shows some 340,000 distinct CDR3 sequences, 10% found once; its top ten account for around 2.5%. Trimming removed 3 bases at V and 0 bases at J, with 3 bases between. The CDR3 runs 13 residues. The germline V gene has CDR1 MDHEN and CDR2 SYDVKM. This clonotype was observed at least ten times. Sequenced here: PBMCs from the stem cell graft donor, sampled from the stem cell graft. The chain has TRBV28 and TRBJ1-5; no reliable D call. The receptor's source is a human donor who donated a stem cell graft to a child with acute lymphoblastic leukemia. The CDR3 sequence is CASSLNSNQPQHF. The CDR3, as DNA: TGTGCCAGCAGTTTGAATAGCAATCAGCCCCAGCATTTT. The full variable domain, completed using reference TRBV28 and TRBJ1-5, is DVKVTQSSRYLVKRTGEKVFLECVQDMDHENMFWYRQDPGLGLRLIYFSYDVKMKEKGDIPEGYSVSREKKERFSLILESASTNQTSMYLCASSLNSNQPQHFGDGTRLSIL.